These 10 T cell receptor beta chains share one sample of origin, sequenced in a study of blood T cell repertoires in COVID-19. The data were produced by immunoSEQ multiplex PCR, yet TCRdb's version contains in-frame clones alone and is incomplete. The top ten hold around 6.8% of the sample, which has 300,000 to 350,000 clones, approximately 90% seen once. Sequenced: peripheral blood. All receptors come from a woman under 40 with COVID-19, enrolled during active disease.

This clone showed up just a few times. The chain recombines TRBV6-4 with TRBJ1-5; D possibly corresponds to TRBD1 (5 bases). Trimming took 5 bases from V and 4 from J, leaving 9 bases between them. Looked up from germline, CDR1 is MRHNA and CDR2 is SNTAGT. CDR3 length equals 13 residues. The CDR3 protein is CASSPQGNQPQHF. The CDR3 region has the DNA TGTGCCAGCAGTCCTCAGGGAAATCAGCCCCAGCATTTT.

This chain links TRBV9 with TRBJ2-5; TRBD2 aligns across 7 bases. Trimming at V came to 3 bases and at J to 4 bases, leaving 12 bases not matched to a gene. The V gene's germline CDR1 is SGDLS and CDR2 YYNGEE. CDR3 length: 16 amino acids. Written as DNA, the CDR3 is TGTGCCAGCAGCGCCAAGGACGGGGGGTTTGGAGAGACCCAGTACTTC. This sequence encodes CASSAKDGGFGETQYF.

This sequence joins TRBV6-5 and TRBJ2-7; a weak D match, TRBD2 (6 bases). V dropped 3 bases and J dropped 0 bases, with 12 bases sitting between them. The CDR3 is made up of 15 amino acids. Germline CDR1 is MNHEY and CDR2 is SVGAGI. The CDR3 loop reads CASSYAAGRSYEQYF. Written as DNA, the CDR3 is TGTGCCAGCAGTTATGCTGCGGGACGCTCCTACGAGCAGTACTTC.

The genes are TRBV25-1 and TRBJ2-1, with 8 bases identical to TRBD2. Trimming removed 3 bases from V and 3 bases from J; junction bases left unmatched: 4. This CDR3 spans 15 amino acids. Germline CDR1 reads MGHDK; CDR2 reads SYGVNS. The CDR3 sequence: CASSEGSGNYNEQFF. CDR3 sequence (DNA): TGTGCCAGCAGTGAGGGTAGCGGGAACTACAATGAGCAGTTCTTC.

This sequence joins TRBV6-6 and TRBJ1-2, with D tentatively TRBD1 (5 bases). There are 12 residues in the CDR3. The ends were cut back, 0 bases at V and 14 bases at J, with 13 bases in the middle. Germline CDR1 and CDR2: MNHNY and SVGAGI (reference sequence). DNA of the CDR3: TGTGCCAGCAGTTACTCGGTGAATGGGGCGACCTTC. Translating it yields CASSYSVNGATF.

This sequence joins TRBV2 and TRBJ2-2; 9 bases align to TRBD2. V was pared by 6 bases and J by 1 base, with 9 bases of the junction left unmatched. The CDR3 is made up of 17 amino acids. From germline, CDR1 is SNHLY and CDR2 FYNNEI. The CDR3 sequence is CASRAPGTSKNTGELFF. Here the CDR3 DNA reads TGTGCCAGCAGAGCACCCGGGACTAGCAAGAACACCGGGGAGCTGTTTTTT.

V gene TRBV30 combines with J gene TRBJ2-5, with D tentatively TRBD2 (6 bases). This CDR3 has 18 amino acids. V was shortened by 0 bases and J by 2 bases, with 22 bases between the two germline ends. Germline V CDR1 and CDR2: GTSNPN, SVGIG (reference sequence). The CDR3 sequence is CAWSVKGSGVSLQETQYF. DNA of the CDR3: TGTGCCTGGAGTGTCAAAGGGTCGGGGGTCAGCCTTCAAGAGACCCAGTACTTC.

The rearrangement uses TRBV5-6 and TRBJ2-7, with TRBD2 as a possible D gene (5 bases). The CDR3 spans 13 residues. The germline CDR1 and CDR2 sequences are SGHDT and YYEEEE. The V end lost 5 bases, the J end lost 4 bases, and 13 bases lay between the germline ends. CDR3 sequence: CASRWKEGYEQYF. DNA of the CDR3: TGTGCCAGCAGATGGAAAGAGGGATACGAGCAGTACTTC.

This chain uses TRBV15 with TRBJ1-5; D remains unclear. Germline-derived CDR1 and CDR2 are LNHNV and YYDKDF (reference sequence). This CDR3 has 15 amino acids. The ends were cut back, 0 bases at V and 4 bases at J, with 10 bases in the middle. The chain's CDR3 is CATSRDSRRNQPQHF. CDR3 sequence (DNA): TGTGCCACCAGCAGAGATTCACGGAGAAATCAGCCCCAGCATTTT.

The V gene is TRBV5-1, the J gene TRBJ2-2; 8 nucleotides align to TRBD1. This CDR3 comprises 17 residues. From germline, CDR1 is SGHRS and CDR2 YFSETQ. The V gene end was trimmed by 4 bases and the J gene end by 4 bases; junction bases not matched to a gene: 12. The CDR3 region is CASSPTGTGHVTGELFF. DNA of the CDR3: TGCGCCAGCAGCCCAACCGGGACAGGACATGTCACCGGGGAGCTGTTTTTT.